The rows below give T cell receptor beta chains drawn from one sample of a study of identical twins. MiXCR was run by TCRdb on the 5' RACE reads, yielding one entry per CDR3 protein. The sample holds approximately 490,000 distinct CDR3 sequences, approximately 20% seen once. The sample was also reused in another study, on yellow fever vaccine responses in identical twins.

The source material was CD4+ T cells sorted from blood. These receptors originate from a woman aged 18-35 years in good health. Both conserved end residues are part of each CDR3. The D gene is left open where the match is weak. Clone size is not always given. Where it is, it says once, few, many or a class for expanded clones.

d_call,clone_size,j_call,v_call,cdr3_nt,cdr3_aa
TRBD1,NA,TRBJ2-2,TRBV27,TGTGCCAGCAGCTTATATGGGCAGGGGGCGCGTTTTTACACCGGGGAGCTGTTTTTT,CASSLYGQGARFYTGELFF
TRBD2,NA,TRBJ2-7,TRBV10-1,TGCGCCAGCAGTGAGTCCTGGACGGGGGGCTACGAGCAGTACTTC,CASSESWTGGYEQYF
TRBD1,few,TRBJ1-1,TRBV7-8,TGTGCCAGCAGCGACCGGGACAGGAGCGGGAACACTGAAGCTTTCTTT,CASSDRDRSGNTEAFF
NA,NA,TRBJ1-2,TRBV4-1,TGCGCCAGCAGCCAAGCACAGGGAGGGTCCCAAGATGGCTACACCTTC,CASSQAQGGSQDGYTF
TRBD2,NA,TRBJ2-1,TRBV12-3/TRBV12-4,TGTGCCAGCAGTACAACTAGCGGGAGCTACAATGAGCAGTTCTTC,CASSTTSGSYNEQFF
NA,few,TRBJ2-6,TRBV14,TGTGCCAGCAGCCAAAGAGTTGGGGGGTCTGGGGCCAACGTCCTGACTTTC,CASSQRVGGSGANVLTF
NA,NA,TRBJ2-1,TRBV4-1,TGCGCCAGCAGCCAATCAGTTCCCTACAATGAGCAGTTCTTC,CASSQSVPYNEQFF
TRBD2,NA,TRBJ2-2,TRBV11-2,TGTGCCAGCAGCCGACTAGCGGGGGTCACCGGGGAGCTGTTTTTT,CASSRLAGVTGELFF
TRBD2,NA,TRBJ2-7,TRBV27,TGTGCCAGCAGTTTCTCTAGCGGGGGTAACGAGCAGTACTTC,CASSFSSGGNEQYF
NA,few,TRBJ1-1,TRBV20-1,TGCAGTGCAGGGGGGTCCCACACTGAAGCTTTCTTT,CSAGGSHTEAFF
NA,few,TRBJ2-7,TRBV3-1,TGTGCCAGCAGCCAAGATTCAGGGATGGTCCACGAGCAGTACTTC,CASSQDSGMVHEQYF
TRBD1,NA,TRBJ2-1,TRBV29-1,TGCAGCGTGGCCCCCGGGACAGGGGTCAATGAGCAGTTCTTC,CSVAPGTGVNEQFF
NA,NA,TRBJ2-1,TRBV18,TGTGCCAGCTCACCAGGCGGATCCCCAGGCAATGAGCAGTTCTTC,CASSPGGSPGNEQFF
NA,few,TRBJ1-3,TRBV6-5,TGTGCCAGCAGTTACTCCAGACAGGCTGGAAACACCATATATTTT,CASSYSRQAGNTIYF
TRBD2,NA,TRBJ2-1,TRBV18,TGTGCCAGCTCACCGGGAGGACTAGCGGGAGCGAGGAATGAGCAGTTCTTC,CASSPGGLAGARNEQFF
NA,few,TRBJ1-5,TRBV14,TGTGCCAGCAGCCAAGAGCTCAATCAGCCCCAGCATTTT,CASSQELNQPQHF
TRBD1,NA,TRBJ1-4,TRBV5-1,TGCGCCAGCAGCCCTGGGGGACAGGGTCTTACTAATGAAAAACTGTTTTTT,CASSPGGQGLTNEKLFF
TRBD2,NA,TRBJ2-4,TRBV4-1,TGCGCCAGCAGCCTCGGACTAGCGGGCACGGACATTCAGTACTTC,CASSLGLAGTDIQYF
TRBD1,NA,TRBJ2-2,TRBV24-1,TGTGCCACCAGTGACAGGGACAGGGTTCCCACGAACACCGGGGAGCTGTTTTTT,CATSDRDRVPTNTGELFF
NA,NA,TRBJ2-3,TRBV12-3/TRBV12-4,TGTGCCAGCAGTTTACTTGTGGGAGGAGGCACAGATACGCAGTATTTT,CASSLLVGGGTDTQYF
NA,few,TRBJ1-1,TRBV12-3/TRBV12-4,TGTGCCACCCTGCCGGGGCAGACGAACACTGAAGCTTTCTTT,CATLPGQTNTEAFF
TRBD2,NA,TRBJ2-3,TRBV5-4,TGTGCCAGCAGCTTGCTAGCGGGCACGACCACAGATACGCAGTATTTT,CASSLLAGTTTDTQYF
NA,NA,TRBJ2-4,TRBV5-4,TGTGCCACCAGTCAAGGGGGTGCCAAAAACATTCAGTACTTC,CATSQGGAKNIQYF
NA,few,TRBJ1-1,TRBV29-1,TGCAGCGTTGCCCATGTAGTTGGACAGGAAGCTTTCTTT,CSVAHVVGQEAFF
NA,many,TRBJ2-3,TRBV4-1,TGCGCCAGCAGCCAAGTGTCAGATACGCAGTATTTT,CASSQVSDTQYF
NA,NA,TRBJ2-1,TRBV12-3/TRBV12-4,TGTGCCAGCAGTTTGGAGGCAGAGCAGTTCTTC,CASSLEAEQFF
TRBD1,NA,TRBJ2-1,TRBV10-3,TGTGCCATCAAGACGCCGGGACAGGGATACAATGAGCAGTTCTTC,CAIKTPGQGYNEQFF
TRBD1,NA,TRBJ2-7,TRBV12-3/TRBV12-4,TGTGCCAGCAGTGAGACAGGGCCTACCTCCTACGAGCAGTACTTC,CASSETGPTSYEQYF
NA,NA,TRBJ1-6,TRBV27,TGTGCCAGCAGTTTCGGCAGGGGACATTCACCCCTCCACTTT,CASSFGRGHSPLHF
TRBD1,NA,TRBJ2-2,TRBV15,TGTGCCACCAGCTCCTTCGAGGGGGCGGTGACCGGGGAGCTGTTTTTT,CATSSFEGAVTGELFF
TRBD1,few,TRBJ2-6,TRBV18,TGTGCCAGCTCACCCGTCGCCGGGACAGCAAACCCTGGGGCCAACGTCCTGACTTTC,CASSPVAGTANPGANVLTF
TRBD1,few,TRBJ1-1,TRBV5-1,TGCGCCAGCAGCACAGGACAGGGGGTTTCTGAAGCTTTCTTT,CASSTGQGVSEAFF
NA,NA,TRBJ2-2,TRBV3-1,TGTGCCAGCAGTCCTTCGAAGAACGGGGAGCTGTTTTTT,CASSPSKNGELFF
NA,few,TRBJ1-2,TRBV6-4,TGTGCCAGCAGTCCCACGAGAAACTATGGCTACACCTTC,CASSPTRNYGYTF
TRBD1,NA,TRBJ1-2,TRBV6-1,TGTGCCAGCAGTGAATTGCTCGGGACAGACTATGGCTACACCTTC,CASSELLGTDYGYTF